These 28 T cell receptor beta chains were all obtained from the same sample, sequenced in a study of blood T cell repertoires in COVID-19. Clones were sequenced by immunoSEQ multiplex PCR, and TCRdb holds only the in-frame ones, with some missing. The data contain some 340,000 clones, 75% to 90% of them singletons. The sequenced sample was PBMCs or T cells enriched from blood (not recorded which). The receptors shown here come from a woman between 50 and 59 years old who had recovered from COVID-19.

V gene TRBV10-3 combines with J gene TRBJ1-2; 9 positions match TRBD1. The CDR3 runs 14 residues. Trimming took 7 bases from V and 3 from J; bases not matched to a gene: 6. Germline assignment: CDR1 ENHRY and CDR2 SYGVKD. In DNA form, the CDR3 reads TGTGCCATCACCCCTAGGACAGGGGACTATGGCTACACCTTC. Translated: CAITPRTGDYGYTF.

In regard to this clone: Relative to the germline gene, one junction end is altered; a read error may explain this. This chain joins TRBV15 and TRBJ1-2; D is unresolved. The CDR3 totals 12 residues. Looked up from germline, CDR1 is LNHNV and CDR2 is YYDKDF (reference sequence). The CDR3 region has the DNA TGTGCCACCAGCAGAGATCAGGCGTCGATGGGTTTC. Its translation is CATSRDQASMGF.

CDR3 protein: CASSISQGAAEAFF. CDR3 DNA sequence: TGTGCCAGTAGTATTTCACAGGGGGCGGCTGAAGCTTTCTTT. The chain links TRBV19 to TRBJ1-1; 9 positions match TRBD1. Unmatched junction bases numbered 5, after V lost 3 bases and J lost 6 bases. The CDR3 extends over 14 amino acids. Per germline, CDR1 LNHDA and CDR2 SQIVND (reference sequence). The entire variable domain, with the rest obtained from reference TRBV19 and TRBJ1-1, is as follows: DGGITQSPKYLFRKEGQNVTLSCEQNLNHDAMYWYRQDPGQGLRLIYYSQIVNDFQKGDIAEGYSVSREKKESFPLTVTSAQKNPTAFYLCASSISQGAAEAFFGQGTRLTVV.

CDR3 sequence (DNA): TGTGCCAGCAGCCGTCCGGAGCGGGGGGGCCTTTACGAGCAGTACTTC. It encodes CASSRPERGGLYEQYF. The chain uses TRBV3-1 (or the pseudogene TRBV3-2) and TRBJ2-7; 10 positions agree with TRBD2. V shed 4 bases and J 4 bases; nucleotides not matched to a gene: 10. The CDR3 is 16 residues long. Germline V gene data show CDR1 as LGHDT and CDR2 as YNNKEL (reference sequence).

The gene calls are TRBV27 and TRBJ1-5; TRBD1 matches 7 bases. V shed 5 bases and J 4 bases; nucleotides not matched to a gene: 8. CDR1 MNHEY and CDR2 SMNVEV come from the germline V gene (reference sequence). The CDR3 is 15 amino acids. Here the CDR3 DNA reads TGTGCCAGCAGTCTCTATCAGGGGGTTAATCAGCCCCAGCATTTT. Its translation: CASSLYQGVNQPQHF.

In its sample, this clone was seen once. The chain employs TRBV19 and TRBJ2-1, with TRBD1 identical over 7 bases. After removal of 3 bases from V and 5 bases from J, the junction contained 7 bases not matched to a gene. Per germline, CDR1 LNHDA and CDR2 SQIVND (reference sequence). The length of the CDR3 is 15 residues. CDR3 sequence (DNA): TGTGCCAGTAGTATGGTCCTAGGGGGCAACAATGAGCAGTTCTTC. This gives the protein CASSMVLGGNNEQFF.

The chain carries TRBV5-5 and TRBJ1-4; 9 nucleotides align to TRBD1. Looked up from germline, CDR1 is SGHKS and CDR2 is YYEKEE (reference sequence). Trimming took 1 base from V and 5 from J; bases not matched to a gene: 3. The CDR3 contains 15 residues. The CDR3 nucleotides read TGTGCCAGCAGCTTGACAGGGGGCCGAAATGAAAAACTGTTTTTT. It codes for CASSLTGGRNEKLFF.

This clone showed up just a few times. The chain recombines TRBV2 with TRBJ1-1; possible D gene TRBD1, 5 bases. The germline CDR1 and CDR2 sequences are SNHLY and FYNNEI. The V and J ends lost 4 bases and 1 base respectively, with 19 bases between them. This CDR3 has 17 amino acids. CDR3 nucleotides: TGTGCCAGCAGTGGACAGCGGGGTCCCGAGAGGAACACTGAAGCTTTCTTT. Translation gives CASSGQRGPERNTEAFF.

The chain recombines TRBV6-2 or TRBV6-3 with TRBJ1-5; no firm D call. This CDR3 is built from 15 residues. Germline values: CDR1 MNHEY, CDR2 SVGEGT. The V and J ends lost 4 bases and 4 bases respectively, with 14 bases between them. CDR3 residues: CASSFPLGSNQPQHF. The DNA for the CDR3 is TGTGCCAGCAGTTTCCCGTTGGGGAGTAATCAGCCCCAGCATTTT.

The chain has TRBV19 and TRBJ1-1; D uncertain. Trimming removed 5 bases from V and 6 bases from J, with 7 bases in between. Germline V gene data show CDR1 as LNHDA and CDR2 as SQIVND (reference sequence). The CDR3 loop spans 11 amino acids. The CDR3 reads CASSLGAEAFF. The CDR3 DNA follows: TGTGCCAGTAGTTTAGGCGCTGAAGCTTTCTTT.

The chain links TRBV2 to TRBJ2-3, with TRBD1 identical over 7 bases. Losses at the gene ends were 6 bases for V and 2 bases for J; bases not matched to a gene: 5. CDR1 is SNHLY, CDR2 FYNNEI, per germline. The CDR3 length is 14 residues. CDR3 DNA sequence: TGTGCCAGCAGGACAGGGATGAACACAGATACGCAGTATTTT. Encoded protein: CASRTGMNTDTQYF.

V and J are TRBV27 and TRBJ2-1; D is uncertain. This CDR3 has 13 amino acids. Germline V gene data show CDR1 as MNHEY and CDR2 as SMNVEV (reference sequence). V was cut by 5 bases and J by 12 bases, with 17 bases left in between. The DNA of the CDR3 is TGTGCCAGCAGTCCACGTAACGTTGGCTCGCAGTTCTTC. Its protein is CASSPRNVGSQFF.

The chain links TRBV7-8 to TRBJ1-5, with D unclear. The CDR3 consists of 13 residues. Germline-derived CDR1 and CDR2 are SGHVS and FQNEAQ. The ends were cut back, 5 bases at V and 0 bases at J, with 5 bases in the middle. CDR3 amino acids: CASSSRSNQPQHF. In DNA, the CDR3 is TGTGCCAGCAGCAGCCGTAGCAATCAGCCCCAGCATTTT.

The chain joins TRBV19 to TRBJ1-1; 9 nucleotides line up with TRBD1. Germline V gives CDR1 LNHDA, CDR2 SQIVND (reference sequence). Trimming cost V 1 base and J 5 bases; bases outside gene matches: 5. This CDR3 spans 15 amino acids. The CDR3 bases are TGTGCCAGTAGTATAGTTAACAGGGGGCCTACTGAAGCTTTCTTT. Protein product: CASSIVNRGPTEAFF.

V and J are TRBV7-8 and TRBJ2-2; 11 nucleotides align to TRBD1. CDR3 size: 16 residues. Germline values: CDR1 SGHVS, CDR2 FQNEAQ. With 3 bases clipped from V and 7 bases from J, the junction kept 7 bases outside the gene matches. The CDR3 loop reads CASSLPDRGLGGELFF. The CDR3 bases are TGTGCCAGCAGCTTGCCGGACAGGGGGCTTGGCGGGGAGCTGTTTTTT.

This clone is a singleton in its sample. The V gene is TRBV19, the J gene TRBJ2-1; a possible D gene is TRBD1 (5 bases). Germline CDR1 is LNHDA and CDR2 is SQIVND (reference sequence). The CDR3 runs to 16 residues. V lost 5 bases and J 2 bases, leaving 16 bases between the germline ends. In DNA form, the CDR3 reads TGTGCCAGTAGTTTCACCCCAGGGATCACCTACAATGAGCAGTTCTTC. Its translation: CASSFTPGITYNEQFF.

This clone showed up just a few times. The V and J genes are TRBV2 and TRBJ2-5; 8 bases are shared with TRBD1. This CDR3 contains 12 residues. Looked up from germline, CDR1 is SNHLY and CDR2 is FYNNEI. V lost 8 bases to trimming and J lost 5 bases; unmatched junction nucleotides: 4. CDR3 coding DNA: TGTGCCAGCCGTACAGGGGGGGAGACCCAGTACTTC. This sequence encodes CASRTGGETQYF.

The V call is TRBV7-2, the J call TRBJ1-2; D might be TRBD1 (5 bases). Germline lookup yields CDR1 SGHTA and CDR2 FQGNSA. The CDR3 consists of 14 residues. V was trimmed by 3 bases and J by 5 bases, leaving 13 bases between them. The CDR3 nucleotides read TGTGCCAGCAGCTTTCTCCCAGGGCCATATGGCTACACCTTC. Its translation is CASSFLPGPYGYTF.

The genes are TRBV5-4 and TRBJ2-7, with 9 bases fitting TRBD1. The CDR3 covers 15 residues. V dropped 4 bases and J dropped 0; count of bases not matched to a gene: 5. Germline CDR1 SGHNT, CDR2 YYREEE (reference sequence). Written as DNA, the CDR3 is TGTGCCAGCAGCCATAGACAGGGGGACTCCTACGAGCAGTACTTC. It codes for CASSHRQGDSYEQYF.

The chain carries TRBV27 and TRBJ2-2, with TRBD1 matching 7 bases. Per germline, CDR1 MNHEY and CDR2 SMNVEV (reference sequence). J gave up 1 base and V 6 bases, and 5 bases lay outside the gene matches. The CDR3 is 15 amino acids. The CDR3 loop is CASRMGQLNTGELFF. The CDR3 DNA reads TGTGCCAGCAGGATGGGACAGCTGAACACCGGGGAGCTGTTTTTT.

This clone occurred many times. The gene calls are TRBV18 and TRBJ2-2; tentative D call: TRBD2 (5 bases). V was trimmed by 1 base and J by 5 bases, leaving 14 bases between them. CDR1 KGHSH and CDR2 LQKENI come from the germline V gene. This CDR3 region has 16 residues. The CDR3 reads CASSPLSLAETGELFF. As DNA, the CDR3 is TGTGCCAGCTCACCACTTTCCCTAGCAGAGACCGGGGAGCTGTTTTTT.

The gene calls are TRBV6-5 and TRBJ2-1; maybe TRBD2 (6 bases). Germline V gene lookup returns CDR1 MNHEY and CDR2 SVGAGI. The germline V and J ends were trimmed by 4 bases and 3 bases, with 13 bases remaining between them. This CDR3 comprises 15 residues. CDR3 in DNA: TGTGCCAGCAGTTCGGCGGGGCCCTACTACAATGAGCAGTTCTTC. It encodes CASSSAGPYYNEQFF.

The chain uses TRBV9 and TRBJ2-1; 10 bases map to TRBD2. J lost 5 bases, V lost 2 bases, and 7 bases had no gene match. Looked up from germline, CDR1 is SGDLS and CDR2 is YYNGEE. The CDR3 length is 16 residues. The CDR3 here is CASSVFLAGANNEQFF. The CDR3, as DNA: TGTGCCAGCAGCGTTTTCCTAGCGGGGGCGAACAATGAGCAGTTCTTC.

The chain links TRBV2 to TRBJ2-7, with D hard to call. The V gene's germline CDR1 is SNHLY and CDR2 FYNNEI. The CDR3 consists of 13 residues. V was trimmed by 11 bases and J by 0 bases, leaving 14 bases between them. The DNA of the CDR3 is TGTGCCTTCTCTTTCGTTCGCTCCTACGAGCAGTACTTC. Residues: CAFSFVRSYEQYF.

The genes are TRBV19 and TRBJ2-3, with D possibly TRBD2 on 5 matching bases. Per the germline V gene, CDR1 is LNHDA and CDR2 is SQIVND (reference sequence). The CDR3 contains 16 residues. Trimming cost V 1 base and J 2 bases, with 13 bases left between them. The DNA of the CDR3 is TGTGCCAGTAGTATAGCTAGCCAAAGCCACACAGATACGCAGTATTTT. Translation gives CASSIASQSHTDTQYF.

This chain links TRBV29-1 with TRBJ2-7; tentatively, D is TRBD1 (6 bases). The CDR3 contains 14 residues. Germline CDR1 and CDR2: SQVTM and ANQGSEA. The V end lost 6 bases, the J end lost 3 bases, and 18 bases lay between the germline ends. The CDR3 DNA reads TGCAGCGTGGGTGGGGACATTGGCCGCTACGAGCAGTACTTC. As protein: CSVGGDIGRYEQYF.

This clone has only one observation. The rearrangement joins TRBV3-1 (or the pseudogene TRBV3-2) to TRBJ2-7; the match to TRBD2 covers 8 bases. The CDR3 is made up of 17 amino acids. In germline, CDR1 is LGHDT, CDR2 YNNKEL (reference sequence). The J segment lost 0 bases and the V segment lost 0 bases, leaving 7 bases of the junction unmatched. The CDR3 is CASSQDTSGRSSYEQYF. DNA of the CDR3: TGTGCCAGCAGCCAAGACACTAGCGGTAGGAGCTCCTACGAGCAGTACTTC.

In this sample, this clone turned up a few times. The rearrangement links TRBV7-8 to TRBJ1-5; no definite D call. Germline CDR1 is SGHVS and CDR2 is FQNEAQ. The CDR3 is 15 residues long. Trimming removed 1 base from V and 6 bases from J, with 13 bases in between. Here the CDR3 DNA reads TGTGCCAGCAGCTTAGTGGGAGTCTCGGGTCAGCCCCAGCATTTT. Translating gives CASSLVGVSGQPQHF.